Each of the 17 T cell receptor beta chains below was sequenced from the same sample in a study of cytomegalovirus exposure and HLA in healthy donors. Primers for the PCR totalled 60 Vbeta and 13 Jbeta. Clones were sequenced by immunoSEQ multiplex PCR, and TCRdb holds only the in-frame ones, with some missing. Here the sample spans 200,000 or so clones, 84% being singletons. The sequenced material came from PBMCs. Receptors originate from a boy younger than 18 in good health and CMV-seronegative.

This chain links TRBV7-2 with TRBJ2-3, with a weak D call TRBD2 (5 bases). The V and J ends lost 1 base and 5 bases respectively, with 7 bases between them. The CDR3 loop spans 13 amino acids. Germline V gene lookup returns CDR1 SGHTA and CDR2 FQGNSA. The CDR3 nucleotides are TGTGCCAGCAGCTTAGAGGCGGGAGATACGCAGTATTTT. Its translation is CASSLEAGDTQYF.

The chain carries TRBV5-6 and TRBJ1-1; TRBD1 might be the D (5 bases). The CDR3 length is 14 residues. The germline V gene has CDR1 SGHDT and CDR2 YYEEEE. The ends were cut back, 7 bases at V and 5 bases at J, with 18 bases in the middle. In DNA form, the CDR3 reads TGTGCCAGCCGCTCGGGGGGGTTCGGAACTGAAGCTTTCTTT. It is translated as CASRSGGFGTEAFF.

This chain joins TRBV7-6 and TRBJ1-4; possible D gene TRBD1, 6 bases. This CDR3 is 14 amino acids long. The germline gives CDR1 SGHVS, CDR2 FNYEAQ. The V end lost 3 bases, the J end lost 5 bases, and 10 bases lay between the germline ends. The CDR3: CASSLTGSNEKLFF. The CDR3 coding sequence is TGTGCCAGCAGCTTGACAGGATCGAATGAAAAACTGTTTTTT.

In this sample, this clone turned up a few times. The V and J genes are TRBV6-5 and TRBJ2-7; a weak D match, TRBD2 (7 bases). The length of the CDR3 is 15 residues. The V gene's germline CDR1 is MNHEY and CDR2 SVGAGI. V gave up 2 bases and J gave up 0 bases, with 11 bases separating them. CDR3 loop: CASSYSGTLSYEQYF. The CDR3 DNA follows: TGTGCCAGCAGTTACAGCGGGACACTCTCCTACGAGCAGTACTTC.

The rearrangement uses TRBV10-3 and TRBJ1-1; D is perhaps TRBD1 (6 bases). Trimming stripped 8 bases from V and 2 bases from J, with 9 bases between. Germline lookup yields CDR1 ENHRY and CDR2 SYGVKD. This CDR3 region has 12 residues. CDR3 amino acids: CAISGTNTEAFF. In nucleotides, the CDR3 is TGTGCCATCTCGGGGACAAACACTGAAGCTTTCTTT.

The chain's CDR3 is CASSLWGSGMSVTQYF. The DNA of the CDR3 is TGTGCCAGCAGCTTATGGGGTAGCGGGATGTCAGTTACGCAGTATTTT. The rearrangement uses TRBV5-6 and TRBJ2-3, with TRBD2 matching 8 bases. Germline trimming cut 2 bases from V and 8 bases from J; bases unmatched to any gene: 13. Germline CDR1 is SGHDT and CDR2 is YYEEEE. The CDR3 spans 16 residues.

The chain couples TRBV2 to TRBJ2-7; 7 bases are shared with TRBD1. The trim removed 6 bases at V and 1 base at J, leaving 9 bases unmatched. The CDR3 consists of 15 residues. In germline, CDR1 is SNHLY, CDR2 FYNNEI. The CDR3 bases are TGTGCCAGCAGCGAGGGACAGATGGTTTCCTACGAGCAGTACTTC. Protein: CASSEGQMVSYEQYF.

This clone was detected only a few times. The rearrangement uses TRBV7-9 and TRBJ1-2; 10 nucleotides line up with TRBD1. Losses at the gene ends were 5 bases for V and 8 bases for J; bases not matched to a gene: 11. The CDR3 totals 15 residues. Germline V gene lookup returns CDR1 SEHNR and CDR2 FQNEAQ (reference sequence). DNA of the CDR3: TGTGCCAGCAGCGACGGACAGGGGGTTTTGTACGGCTACACCTTC. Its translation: CASSDGQGVLYGYTF.

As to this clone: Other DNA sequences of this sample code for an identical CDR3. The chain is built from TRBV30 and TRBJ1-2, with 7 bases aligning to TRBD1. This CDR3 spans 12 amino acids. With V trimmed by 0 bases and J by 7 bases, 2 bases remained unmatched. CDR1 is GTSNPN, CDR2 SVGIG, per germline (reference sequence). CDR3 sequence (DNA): TGTGCCTGGAGTGTTAGGGGGCGTGGCTACACCTTC. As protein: CAWSVRGRGYTF.

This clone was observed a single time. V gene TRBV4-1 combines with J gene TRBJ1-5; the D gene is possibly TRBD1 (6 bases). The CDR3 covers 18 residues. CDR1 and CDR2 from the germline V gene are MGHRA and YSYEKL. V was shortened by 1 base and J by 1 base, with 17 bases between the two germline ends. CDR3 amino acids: CASSQGWAGARSNQPQHF. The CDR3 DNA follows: TGCGCCAGCAGCCAAGGATGGGCAGGGGCTCGGAGCAATCAGCCCCAGCATTTT.

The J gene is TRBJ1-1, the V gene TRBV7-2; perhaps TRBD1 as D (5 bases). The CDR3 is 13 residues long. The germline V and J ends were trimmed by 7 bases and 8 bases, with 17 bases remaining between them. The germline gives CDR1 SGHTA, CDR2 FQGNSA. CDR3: CASTEGGAGEAFF. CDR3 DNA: TGTGCCAGCACGGAGGGAGGGGCAGGGGAAGCTTTCTTT.

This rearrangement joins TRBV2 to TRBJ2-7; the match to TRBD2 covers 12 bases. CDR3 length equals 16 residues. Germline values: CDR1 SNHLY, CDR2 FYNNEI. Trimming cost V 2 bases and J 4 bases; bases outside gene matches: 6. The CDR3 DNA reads TGTGCCAGCAGTGAATATGAAGGGACTAGCGGGTACGAGCAGTACTTC. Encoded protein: CASSEYEGTSGYEQYF.

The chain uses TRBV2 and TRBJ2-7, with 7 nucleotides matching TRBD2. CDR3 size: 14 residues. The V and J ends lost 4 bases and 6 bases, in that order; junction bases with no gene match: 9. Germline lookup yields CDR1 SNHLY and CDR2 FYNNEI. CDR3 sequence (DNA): TGTGCCAGCAGTGTGGGGGAGGGGACGGGCGAGCAGTACTTC. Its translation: CASSVGEGTGEQYF.

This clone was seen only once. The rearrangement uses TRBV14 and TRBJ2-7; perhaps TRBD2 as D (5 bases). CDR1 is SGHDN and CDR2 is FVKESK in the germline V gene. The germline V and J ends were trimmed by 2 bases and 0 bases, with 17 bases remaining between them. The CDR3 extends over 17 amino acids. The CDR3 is CASSQSGPGFSSYEQYF. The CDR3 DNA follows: TGTGCCAGCAGCCAATCGGGTCCGGGGTTTAGCTCCTACGAGCAGTACTTC.

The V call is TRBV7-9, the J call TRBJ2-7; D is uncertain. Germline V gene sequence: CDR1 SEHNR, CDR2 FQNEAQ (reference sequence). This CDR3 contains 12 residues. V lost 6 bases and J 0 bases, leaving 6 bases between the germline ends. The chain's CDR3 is CASSPSSYEQYF. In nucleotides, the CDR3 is TGTGCCAGCAGTCCTAGCTCCTACGAGCAGTACTTC.

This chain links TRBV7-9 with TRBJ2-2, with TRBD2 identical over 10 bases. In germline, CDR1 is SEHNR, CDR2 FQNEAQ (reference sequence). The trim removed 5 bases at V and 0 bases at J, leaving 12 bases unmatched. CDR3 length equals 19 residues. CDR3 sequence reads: CASSGRGLAGGTNTGELFF. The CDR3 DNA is TGTGCCAGCAGCGGGCGTGGATTAGCGGGGGGTACGAACACCGGGGAGCTGTTTTTT.

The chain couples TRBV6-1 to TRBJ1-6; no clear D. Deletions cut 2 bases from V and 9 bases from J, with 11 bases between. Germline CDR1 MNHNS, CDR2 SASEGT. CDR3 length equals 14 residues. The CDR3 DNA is TGTGCCAGCAGTGAAAGGCCGGAGCCTTCACCCCTCCACTTT. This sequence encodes CASSERPEPSPLHF.